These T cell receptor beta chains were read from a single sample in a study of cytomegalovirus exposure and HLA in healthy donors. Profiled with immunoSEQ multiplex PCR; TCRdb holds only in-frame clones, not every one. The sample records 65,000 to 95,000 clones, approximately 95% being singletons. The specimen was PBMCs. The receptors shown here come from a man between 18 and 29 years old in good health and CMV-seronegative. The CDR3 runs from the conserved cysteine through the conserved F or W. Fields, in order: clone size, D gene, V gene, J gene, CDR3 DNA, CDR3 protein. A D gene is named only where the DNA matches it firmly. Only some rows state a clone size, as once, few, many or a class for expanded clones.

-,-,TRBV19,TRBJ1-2,TGTGCCAGTAGCCCCGGACAGAACTATGGCTACACCTTC,CASSPGQNYGYTF
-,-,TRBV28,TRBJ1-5,TGTGCCAGCAGTTTAGGACATAGCAATCAGCCCCAGCATTTT,CASSLGHSNQPQHF
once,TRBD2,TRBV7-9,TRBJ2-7,TGTGCCAGCAGCTTATCACTACTAGCGGGGGCCTACGAGCAGTACTTC,CASSLSLLAGAYEQYF
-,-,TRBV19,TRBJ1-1,TGTGCCAGTAGTGAACGAGGGGGCACTGAAGCTTTCTTT,CASSERGGTEAFF
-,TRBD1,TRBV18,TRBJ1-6,TGTGCCAGCCGACCATCAGGGGGACTTAATTCACCCCTCCACTTT,CASRPSGGLNSPLHF
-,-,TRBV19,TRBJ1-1,TGTGCCAGTAGTATATTAGTCCGGGACAACCCTTGGAAAGCTTTCTTT,CASSILVRDNPWKAFF
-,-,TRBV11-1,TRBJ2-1,TGTGCCAGCAGCTTGGATAGCGGAGGGCTAAATGAGCAGTTCTTC,CASSLDSGGLNEQFF
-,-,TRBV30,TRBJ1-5,TGTGCCTGGAGTGTAGGGGCAGACCAGGGCAATCAGCCCCAGCATTTT,CAWSVGADQGNQPQHF
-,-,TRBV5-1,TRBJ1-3,TGCGCCAGCAGACCGACAGCCATCTCTGGAAACACCATATATTTT,CASRPTAISGNTIYF
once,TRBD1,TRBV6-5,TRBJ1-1,TGTGCCAGCAGGAAAGACAGGGTTGAAGCTTTCTTT,CASRKDRVEAFF
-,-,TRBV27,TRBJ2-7,TGTGCCAGCAGTTTTTCAGGGAAACGGTCCTACGAGCAGTACTTC,CASSFSGKRSYEQYF
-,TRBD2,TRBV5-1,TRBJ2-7,TGCGCCAGCAGCTTGGGGGCCGGGGGGTCTTCCCTTAGGGGACGCTACGAGCAGTACTTC,CASSLGAGGSSLRGRYEQYF
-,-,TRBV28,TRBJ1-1,TGTGCCAGCAAGGACTTGAACACTGAAGCTTTCTTT,CASKDLNTEAFF
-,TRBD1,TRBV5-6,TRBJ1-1,TGTGCCAGCAGCGTAAACCAGGGGGCCAAAGGTGAAGCTTTCTTT,CASSVNQGAKGEAFF
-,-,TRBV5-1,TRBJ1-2,TGCGCCAGCAGCTTGCCAGGGAACTATGGCTACACCTTC,CASSLPGNYGYTF
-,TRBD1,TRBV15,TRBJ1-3,TGTGCCACCAGCACCTTAGGGACAGTAGGAAACACCATATATTTT,CATSTLGTVGNTIYF
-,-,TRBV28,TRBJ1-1,TGTGCCAGCAGTTTCATTAGCCAGGGGAACACTGAAGCTTTCTTT,CASSFISQGNTEAFF
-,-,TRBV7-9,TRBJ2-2,TGTGCCAGCAGCTTAGATCTGGGGGAGCTGTTTTTT,CASSLDLGELFF
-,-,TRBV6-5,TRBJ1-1,TGTGCCAGCATACCCGAACAGGGTATTCACACTGAAGCTTTCTTT,CASIPEQGIHTEAFF
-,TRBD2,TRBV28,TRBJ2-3,TGTGCCAGCAGTCCCCTTCTTAGCGGGGGGGCTGATACGCAGTATTTT,CASSPLLSGGADTQYF
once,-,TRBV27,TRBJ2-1,TGTGCCAGCACAGGCCGGTCGTTCGGGGACAATGAGCAGTTCTTC,CASTGRSFGDNEQFF
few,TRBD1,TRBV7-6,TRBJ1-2,TGTGCCAGCAGCTTAAGAGGGACAGGGCTTGAGGGCTACACCTTC,CASSLRGTGLEGYTF
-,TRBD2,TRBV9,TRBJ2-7,TGTGCCAGCAGCGTAGGGGCTAGCGGGGGTGACGAGCAGTACTTC,CASSVGASGGDEQYF
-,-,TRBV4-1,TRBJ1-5,TGCGCCAGCAGCCAAGAACAGTTGAATCAGCCCCAGCATTTT,CASSQEQLNQPQHF
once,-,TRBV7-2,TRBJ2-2,TGTGCCAGCAGCTTATCGGGAGCGACCGGGGAGCTGTTTTTT,CASSLSGATGELFF
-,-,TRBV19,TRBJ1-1,TGTGCCAGTAGTCCCAGTGTTAACACTGAAGCTTTCTTT,CASSPSVNTEAFF
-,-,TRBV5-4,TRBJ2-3,TGTGCCAGCAGCTTGACCCGGGACTCCTCAGATACGCAGTATTTT,CASSLTRDSSDTQYF
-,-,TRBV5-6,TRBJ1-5,TGTGCCAGCAGCACAAGCGATAGCAATCAGCCCCAGCATTTT,CASSTSDSNQPQHF
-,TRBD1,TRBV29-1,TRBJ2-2,TGCAGCGTGGACAGGGGGCGCACCGGGGAGCTGTTTTTT,CSVDRGRTGELFF